This T cell receptor (beta chain) came from a study of cytomegalovirus exposure and HLA in healthy donors. 60 Vbeta and 13 Jbeta primers were used in PCR. Sequencing used immunoSEQ multiplex PCR; TCRdb keeps in-frame clones, though not all of them. The sample shows 170,000 or so clones, 65% to 80% of them seen only once. In germline, CDR1 is MNHEY, CDR2 SVGAGI. The V and J ends lost 2 bases and 7 bases respectively, with 17 bases between them. The CDR3 consists of 15 residues. The chain carries TRBV6-5 and TRBJ2-5; tentative D call: TRBD2 (7 bases). This TCR was recovered from a woman in her fifties or sixties in good health and CMV-seropositive. Sequencing input: PBMCs. This CDR3 is CASSYRGGRGATQYF. The CDR3 nucleotides are TGTGCCAGCAGTTACAGGGGGGGCCGGGGAGCGACCCAGTACTTC.